Listed here are 24 T cell receptor beta chains from one sample, sequenced in a study of shared clonotypes between healthy human individuals. TCRdb's copy holds only in-frame clones and misses some; the assay was immunoSEQ multiplex PCR. In the table there are roughly 1.5 million clones, nearly 99% of which are singletons. The sample taken for sequencing was naive CD4+ T cells sorted from blood. The subset: CD45RA+ positively selected. The receptors originated from a man aged 25 to 45 in good health.

This chain connects TRBV14 to TRBJ1-2, with a tentative D call TRBD1 (5 bases). V lost 1 base and J lost 8, with 11 bases in between. The CDR3 length is 13 residues. Germline-derived CDR1 and CDR2 are SGHDN and FVKESK. The CDR3 region has the DNA TGTGCCAGCAGCCAAGGGGGCGGTAGGGGCTACACCTTC. Amino acids: CASSQGGGRGYTF.

The V and J genes are TRBV10-3 and TRBJ2-7; 8 nucleotides match TRBD1. Germline-derived CDR1 and CDR2 are ENHRY and SYGVKD. Losses at the gene ends were 3 bases for V and 5 bases for J; bases not matched to a gene: 3. The length of the CDR3 is 13 residues. Here the CDR3 DNA reads TGTGCCATCAGTGATGCAGGGGGCGACGAGCAGTACTTC. It yields the protein CAISDAGGDEQYF.

This rearrangement joins TRBV15 to TRBJ1-5, with 8 bases that match TRBD1. V lost 2 bases and J lost 5; bases outside the gene matches: 14. Per germline, CDR1 LNHNV and CDR2 YYDKDF (reference sequence). This CDR3 has 18 residues. The CDR3 bases are TGTGCCACCAGCAGATACTCCGGGACAGGAGTGGGTCATCAGCCCCAGCATTTT. It encodes CATSRYSGTGVGHQPQHF.

The rearrangement joins TRBV16 to TRBJ1-5; TRBD1 is a possible D gene (5 bases). CDR3 length equals 17 residues. V was trimmed by 0 bases and J by 0 bases, leaving 12 bases between them. The V gene's germline CDR1 is KGHSY and CDR2 FQNENV. As DNA, the CDR3 is TGTGCCAGCAGCCAATCGCGCAGGGCTTATAGCAATCAGCCCCAGCATTTT. Encoded protein: CASSQSRRAYSNQPQHF. Supplemented by reference TRBV16 and TRBJ1-5, the full variable domain reads GEEVAQTPKHLVRGEGQKAKLYCAPIKGHSYVFWYQQVLKNEFKFLISFQNENVFDETGMPKERFSAKCLPNSPCSLEIQATKLEDSAVYFCASSQSRRAYSNQPQHFGDGTRLSIL.

The chain employs TRBV5-1 and TRBJ2-7; D not certain. The CDR3 runs 14 residues. V shed 0 bases and J shed 7 bases, with 14 bases lying between them. From germline, CDR1 is SGHRS and CDR2 YFSETQ. CDR3 protein: CASSLESRSGEQYF. In nucleotides, the CDR3 is TGCGCCAGCAGCTTGGAATCTCGTTCGGGTGAGCAGTACTTC.

This chain links TRBV11-2 with TRBJ2-3; weak D call: TRBD2 (6 bases). The CDR3 sequence is 16 residues long. Germline V CDR1 and CDR2: SGHAT, FQNNGV. Trimming removed 4 bases at V and 2 bases at J, with 16 bases between. CDR3 in amino acids: CASSSTQRVNTDTQYF. In DNA form, the CDR3 reads TGTGCCAGCAGCTCTACGCAGCGGGTCAACACAGATACGCAGTATTTT. Drawing the rest from reference TRBV11-2 and TRBJ2-3, the complete variable domain is EAGVAQSPRYKIIEKRQSVAFWCNPISGHATLYWYQQILGQGPKLLIQFQNNGVVDDSQLPKDRFSAERLKGVDSTLKIQPAKLEDSAVYLCASSSTQRVNTDTQYFGPGTRLTVL.

The chain has TRBV18 and TRBJ2-6; the D call may be TRBD1 or TRBD2 (6 bases each). CDR1 is KGHSH and CDR2 is LQKENI in the germline V gene. The CDR3 covers 16 residues. With 1 base removed from V and 2 bases from J, the gap between germline ends came to 9 bases. CDR3: CASSPRGATGANVLTF. DNA of the CDR3: TGTGCCAGCTCACCACGGGGGGCGACTGGGGCCAACGTCCTGACTTTC.

This chain connects TRBV27 to TRBJ1-3; D remains unclear. Trimming pared 9 bases from V and 0 bases from J, leaving 3 bases between. From germline, CDR1 is MNHEY and CDR2 SMNVEV (reference sequence). The CDR3 is made up of 11 amino acids. CDR3 DNA sequence: TGTGCCAGGGACTCTGGAAACACCATATATTTT. Encoded protein: CARDSGNTIYF.

V is TRBV7-8 and J is TRBJ1-4, with TRBD1 matching over 11 bases. Germline V gene lookup returns CDR1 SGHVS and CDR2 FQNEAQ. The CDR3 has 15 amino acids. The V segment lost 1 base and the J segment 12 bases; nucleotides outside the gene matches: 7. CDR3: CASSLGTGGLFQLFF. The CDR3 coding sequence is TGTGCCAGCAGCTTAGGGACAGGGGGCCTGTTTCAACTGTTTTTT.

The chain recombines TRBV5-8 with TRBJ2-3; 10 bases agree with TRBD2. The junction had 3 bases not matched to a gene; V was cut back by 4 bases and J by 1 base. This CDR3 has 15 amino acids. Germline lookup yields CDR1 SGHTS and CDR2 YDEGEE. The CDR3 spells CASSPGTSGTDTQYF. The DNA of the CDR3 is TGTGCCAGCAGCCCCGGGACTAGCGGCACAGATACGCAGTATTTT.

The chain combines TRBV6-4 with TRBJ2-7; 12 bases align to TRBD1. The V and J ends lost 4 bases and 0 bases, in that order; junction bases with no gene match: 13. The CDR3 spans 19 residues. The germline V gene has CDR1 MRHNA and CDR2 SNTAGT. CDR3 nucleotides: TGTGCCAGCAGTGTCCCCGGGACAGGGGGCTCAAACACCTCCTACGAGCAGTACTTC. The encoded protein is CASSVPGTGGSNTSYEQYF.

The chain carries TRBV27 and TRBJ2-1, with 9 bases aligning to TRBD2. The CDR3 has 16 amino acids. The germline gives CDR1 MNHEY, CDR2 SMNVEV (reference sequence). Trimming took 4 bases from V and 4 from J; bases not matched to a gene: 8. As DNA, the CDR3 is TGTGCCAGCAGTTGGTCCTTCCTAGCGGGGTACAATGAGCAGTTCTTC. Its translation: CASSWSFLAGYNEQFF.

The chain is built from TRBV18 and TRBJ2-3; weak D call: TRBD2 (5 bases). Trimming pared 3 bases from V and 3 bases from J, leaving 13 bases between. The CDR3 length is 15 residues. The V gene's germline CDR1 is KGHSH and CDR2 LQKENI. The CDR3 is CASSPSGGRTDTQYF. The CDR3 nucleotides read TGTGCCAGCTCACCGTCAGGAGGAAGGACAGATACGCAGTATTTT.

The rearrangement uses TRBV5-4 and TRBJ2-5, with 7 bases identical to TRBD2. CDR3 length: 16 residues. Germline CDR1 is SGHNT and CDR2 is YYREEE (reference sequence). V lost 2 bases and J lost 5; bases outside the gene matches: 12. The CDR3 region is CASSFRTSLVGETQYF. The CDR3 DNA reads as TGTGCCAGCAGCTTCCGGACTAGTCTAGTGGGGGAGACCCAGTACTTC.

The chain links TRBV29-1 to TRBJ2-3, with D tentatively TRBD2 (6 bases). The ends were cut back, 6 bases at V and 4 bases at J, with 14 bases in the middle. The CDR3 runs 13 residues. From germline, CDR1 is SQVTM and CDR2 ANQGSEA. Here the CDR3 DNA reads TGCAGCGTCGCTAGCAAGCGGGCAGATACGCAGTATTTT. Amino acids: CSVASKRADTQYF.

Concerning this clone: This sample also contains other DNA sequences that code for the same CDR3. V gene TRBV9 combines with J gene TRBJ2-7, with 8 bases identical to TRBD2. Per the germline V gene, CDR1 is SGDLS and CDR2 is YYNGEE. The trim removed 3 bases at V and 2 bases at J, leaving 4 bases unmatched. The CDR3 runs to 14 residues. The CDR3 DNA follows: TGTGCCAGCAGCGCGAGCGGGAGCCCCTACGAGCAGTACTTC. Its protein is CASSASGSPYEQYF.

This chain joins TRBV9 and TRBJ2-3; a possible D gene is TRBD1 (6 bases). The CDR3 runs 15 residues. Deletions cut 0 bases from V and 0 bases from J, with 8 bases between. In germline, CDR1 is SGDLS, CDR2 YYNGEE. CDR3 sequence: CASSVDRASTDTQYF. The CDR3 bases are TGTGCCAGCAGCGTAGACAGGGCTAGCACAGATACGCAGTATTTT.

This chain joins TRBV27 and TRBJ1-5; weak D call: TRBD1 (5 bases). The CDR3 runs 14 residues. V was trimmed by 4 bases and J by 3 bases, leaving 10 bases between them. Germline V CDR1 and CDR2: MNHEY, SMNVEV (reference sequence). The CDR3 DNA follows: TGTGCCAGCAGTTATGAAGGGGTCAATCAGCCCCAGCATTTT. Protein: CASSYEGVNQPQHF.

This rearrangement joins TRBV29-1 to TRBJ2-1, with 16 bases identical to TRBD2. The CDR3 is made up of 17 amino acids. Germline V gene data show CDR1 as SQVTM and CDR2 as ANQGSEA. V shed 6 bases, J shed 0 bases, and the junction held 5 bases outside the gene matches. The CDR3: CSVKGLAGGSSYNEQFF. The CDR3 region has the DNA TGCAGCGTCAAGGGACTAGCGGGAGGGAGCTCCTACAATGAGCAGTTCTTC.

The table lists this clone with a count of one. The chain joins TRBV29-1 to TRBJ2-1; 10 bases map to TRBD1. In germline, CDR1 is SQVTM, CDR2 ANQGSEA. V trimming: 7 bases; J trimming: 7 bases; junction bases outside the gene matches: 10. This CDR3 is 14 amino acids long. CDR3 amino acids: CSGQGADDGNEQFF. CDR3 nucleotide sequence: TGCAGCGGACAGGGGGCTGACGATGGGAATGAGCAGTTCTTC.

This clone was counted once. Written as DNA, the CDR3 is TGCGCCAGCAGCCTCCGGGACAGGAGCTACGAGCAGTACTTC. Its protein product is CASSLRDRSYEQYF. The rearrangement links TRBV4-1 to TRBJ2-7; 8 nucleotides align to TRBD1. The germline V gene encodes CDR1 MGHRA and CDR2 YSYEKL. The CDR3 is made up of 14 amino acids. After removal of 4 bases from V and 3 bases from J, the junction contained 5 bases not matched to a gene.

The rearrangement links TRBV5-4 to TRBJ1-3; 7 nucleotides line up with TRBD1. V shed 7 bases, J shed 4 bases, and the junction held 11 bases outside the gene matches. Per the germline V gene, CDR1 is SGHNT and CDR2 is YYREEE (reference sequence). This CDR3 has 15 residues. The DNA for the CDR3 is TGTGCCAGCGGAACCCCGGGGACAGAGGGAAACACCATATATTTT. Its protein is CASGTPGTEGNTIYF.

Points on this clone: At one of its ends the junction is not consistent with the germline gene, which may arise from a read error. The genes are TRBV2 and TRBJ2-4; D unresolved. From germline, CDR1 is SNHLY and CDR2 FYNNEI. The CDR3 spans 13 residues. The CDR3 here is CASSVSSGTETSF. CDR3 bases: TGTGCCAGCAGTGTAAGTTCCGGAACAGAAACAAGCTTC. The complete variable domain, with remaining parts taken from reference TRBV2 and TRBJ2-4, reads EPEVTQTPSHQVTQMGQEVILRCVPISNHLYFYWYRQILGQKVEFLVSFYNNEISEKSEIFDDQFSVERPDGSNFTLKIRSTKLEDSAMYFCASSVSSGTETSFGAGTRLSVL.

This chain links TRBV9 with TRBJ2-3, with TRBD2 matching 9 bases. V dropped 0 bases and J dropped 4; count of bases not matched to a gene: 0. Per germline, CDR1 SGDLS and CDR2 YYNGEE. The CDR3 runs 14 residues. The CDR3 spells CASSVGTSADTQYF. The CDR3 DNA reads as TGTGCCAGCAGCGTAGGGACTAGCGCAGATACGCAGTATTTT.